The 10 T cell receptor beta chains below come from one sample, sequenced in a study of CD4 T cell repertoires and nickel. Each CDR3 protein gets one entry after TCRdb re-called the RT-PCR reads with MiXCR. The sample shows about 170 distinct CDR3 sequences, about 84% of them seen only once. Sequences were obtained from CD4+ T cells from blood, not recorded whether cultured. The receptor source for this set is a human donor in a nickel allergy study, with or without nickel allergy (not recorded which). It is not recorded whether this sample comes from one donor or several.

The rearrangement links TRBV20-1 to TRBJ1-1; a weak D match, TRBD1 (5 bases). The V gene lost 2 bases and the J gene lost 1 base, with 11 bases spanning the gap. The germline gives CDR1 DFQATT, CDR2 SNEGSKA (reference sequence). This CDR3 region has 14 residues. The CDR3 here is CSARRRAANTEAFF. For the CDR3, the DNA is TGCAGTGCTAGACGCAGGGCGGCGAACACTGAAGCTTTCTTT.

The J gene is TRBJ1-2, the V gene TRBV12-3 or TRBV12-4; tentatively, D is TRBD1 (6 bases). This CDR3 is built from 13 residues. V was shortened by 7 bases and J by 4 bases, with 13 bases between the two germline ends. The CDR3 nucleotides read TGTGCCAGCAACACCGGACAGTTCTATGGCTACACCTTC. It specifies CASNTGQFYGYTF.

This clonotype was detected only once. The V call is TRBV29-1, the J call TRBJ1-1; TRBD1 might be the D (5 bases). Germline V gene data show CDR1 as SQVTM and CDR2 as ANQGSEA. The CDR3 extends over 13 amino acids. V was trimmed by 7 bases and J by 3 bases, leaving 15 bases between them. The CDR3 region is CSGGRGRDTEAFF. The CDR3, as DNA: TGCAGCGGTGGTCGGGGGAGGGACACTGAAGCTTTCTTT.

The gene calls are TRBV24-1 and TRBJ2-7, with D possibly TRBD1 on 7 matching bases. This CDR3 is built from 14 residues. The germline V gene has CDR1 KGHDR and CDR2 SFDVKD. The V and J ends lost 2 bases and 4 bases respectively, with 11 bases between them. This CDR3 reads CATSDSQGRYEQYF. As DNA, the CDR3 is TGTGCCACCAGTGATTCACAGGGGAGGTACGAGCAGTACTTC.

This chain links TRBV28 with TRBJ2-5; D not certain. The CDR3 loop spans 16 amino acids. Trimming stripped 1 base from V and 1 base from J, with 13 bases between. The germline CDR1 and CDR2 sequences are MDHEN and SYDVKM. The CDR3: CASSLSWDTVQETQYF. The DNA for the CDR3 is TGTGCCAGCAGTTTATCGTGGGATACCGTCCAAGAGACCCAGTACTTC.

This sequence joins TRBV20-1 and TRBJ1-2; D is possibly TRBD1 (6 bases). With 2 bases removed from V and 3 bases from J, the gap between germline ends came to 13 bases. The CDR3 length is 14 residues. The germline gives CDR1 DFQATT, CDR2 SNEGSKA (reference sequence). CDR3 loop: CSARQGNYYYGYTF. The CDR3 DNA is TGCAGTGCTAGACAGGGGAACTACTACTATGGCTACACCTTC.

The V and J genes are TRBV12-5 and TRBJ2-3, with D perhaps given as TRBD1 or TRBD2 (5 bases each). CDR3 length: 12 amino acids. V lost 6 bases to trimming and J lost 6 bases, with 10 bases between them. In germline, CDR1 is LGHNT, CDR2 FRNRAP. In nucleotides, the CDR3 is TGTGCTAGTGGCCTCGGGGCGGATACGCAGTATTTT. Its translation: CASGLGADTQYF.

The chain combines TRBV5-1 with TRBJ2-6; no definite D call. Trimming shortened V by 0 bases and J by 2 bases, and 9 bases separated the two germline ends. CDR1 and CDR2 (germline): SGHRS, YFSETQ. The CDR3 runs to 16 residues. The CDR3 DNA reads TGCGCCAGCAGCTTGGACAGATGGGCTGGGGCCAACGTCCTGACTTTC. Translation: CASSLDRWAGANVLTF.

The chain carries TRBV7-2 and TRBJ2-1; weak D call: TRBD1 (6 bases). The V end lost 1 base, the J end lost 0 bases, and 7 bases lay between the germline ends. CDR3 length: 15 amino acids. Germline V gene data show CDR1 as SGHTA and CDR2 as FQGNSA. The DNA of the CDR3 is TGTGCCAGCAGCTTAGGGACAGTCTCCTACAATGAGCAGTTCTTC. It specifies CASSLGTVSYNEQFF.

V and J are TRBV11-3 and TRBJ2-5; 10 bases align to TRBD1. CDR1 SGHNT and CDR2 YENEEA come from the germline V gene. V shed 5 bases and J 4 bases; nucleotides not matched to a gene: 7. The CDR3 is made up of 15 amino acids. CDR3 nucleotides: TGTGCCAGCAGCCTGGGACAGGGGAGGCGAGAGACCCAGTACTTC. It specifies CASSLGQGRRETQYF.